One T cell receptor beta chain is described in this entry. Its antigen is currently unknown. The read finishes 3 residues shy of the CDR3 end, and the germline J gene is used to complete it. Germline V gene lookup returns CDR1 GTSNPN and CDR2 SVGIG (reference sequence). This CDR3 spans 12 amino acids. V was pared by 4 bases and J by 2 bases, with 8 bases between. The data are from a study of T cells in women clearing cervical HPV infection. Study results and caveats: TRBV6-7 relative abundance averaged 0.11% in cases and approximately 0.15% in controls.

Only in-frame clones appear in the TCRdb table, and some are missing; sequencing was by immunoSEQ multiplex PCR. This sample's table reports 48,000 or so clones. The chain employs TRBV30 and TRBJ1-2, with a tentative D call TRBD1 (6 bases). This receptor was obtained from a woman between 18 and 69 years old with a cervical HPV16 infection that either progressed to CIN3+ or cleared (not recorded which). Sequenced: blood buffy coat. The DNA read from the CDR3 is TGTGCCTGGACGGACAGAAACTATGGC. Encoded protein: CAWTDRNYG. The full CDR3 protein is CAWTDRNYGYTF.